The 29 T cell receptor beta chains presented below share a single source sample, sequenced in a study of identical twins listed by TCRdb under 2016. The library was produced with 5' RACE. The sample was run on an Illumina HiSeq 2000. The public reads were reprocessed in TCRdb via fastp at Q25 and MiXCR, keeping in-frame beta chains. Rows matching on CDR3 protein sequence are summarized as one entry with the most common DNA and genes. This sample comprises hundreds of thousands of distinct CDR3 sequences, approximately 22% of them detected only once. In total, the top ten clones hold 4.3% of the sample. These same data were also listed under a study on T cells expressing NK-cell markers.

The material sequenced was PBMCs. These receptor sequences come from a woman aged 18-29 years in good health.

The V call is TRBV7-9, the J call TRBJ1-1; a possible D gene is TRBD1 (5 bases). The CDR3 extends over 17 amino acids. The V end lost 6 bases, the J end lost 0 bases, and 20 bases lay between the germline ends. Germline V gene lookup returns CDR1 SEHNR and CDR2 FQNEAQ (reference sequence). CDR3: CASSYPNPTAVNTEAFF. The CDR3 DNA reads as TGTGCCAGCAGTTATCCTAACCCGACAGCCGTGAACACTGAAGCTTTCTTT.

This clonotype occurred a few times. This CDR3 is CASSHEPDRGLNGYTF. The CDR3 region has the DNA TGCGCCAGCAGCCATGAACCGGACAGGGGGTTAAATGGCTACACCTTC. This rearrangement joins TRBV4-3 to TRBJ1-2, with 10 positions matching TRBD1. Germline CDR1 LGHNA, CDR2 YSLEER. J was trimmed by 6 bases and V by 3 bases; bases with no gene match: 10. The CDR3 is made up of 16 amino acids.

The CDR3 bases are TGCAGCGTCCCTCGAGAGGGGGGATATGGCTACACCTTC. This gives the protein CSVPREGGYGYTF. This sequence joins TRBV29-1 and TRBJ1-2; possibly TRBD1 for D (6 bases). V lost 6 bases, J lost 5 bases, and 16 bases lay in between. The V gene's germline CDR1 is SQVTM and CDR2 ANQGSEA. The CDR3 extends over 13 amino acids.

This clonotype showed up many times. V is TRBV12-3 or TRBV12-4 and J is TRBJ2-7; 8 bases agree with TRBD2. V lost 7 bases to trimming and J lost 6 bases; unmatched junction nucleotides: 11. This CDR3 contains 14 residues. The CDR3 is CASNKRERTLEQYF. CDR3 DNA: TGTGCCAGCAATAAGCGGGAGAGGACCCTCGAGCAGTACTTC.

The gene calls are TRBV28 and TRBJ1-1, with D unclear. Trimming stripped 6 bases from V and 5 bases from J, with 16 bases between. The CDR3 sequence is 14 residues long. The germline CDR1 and CDR2 sequences are MDHEN and SYDVKM. DNA of the CDR3: TGTGCCAGCAGAGAAGTTAGTGGGTGGACTGAAGCTTTCTTT. This encodes CASREVSGWTEAFF. The full variable domain, completed using reference TRBV28 and TRBJ1-1, is DVKVTQSSRYLVKRTGEKVFLECVQDMDHENMFWYRQDPGLGLRLIYFSYDVKMKEKGDIPEGYSVSREKKERFSLILESASTNQTSMYLCASREVSGWTEAFFGQGTRLTVV.

The chain links TRBV7-2 to TRBJ2-3; D is ambiguous. Trimming stripped 0 bases from V and 2 bases from J, with 6 bases between. Germline V gives CDR1 SGHTA, CDR2 FQGNSA. The CDR3 totals 14 residues. The CDR3 DNA reads as TGTGCCAGCAGCTTAGCGGATCCCACAGATACGCAGTATTTT. Protein sequence: CASSLADPTDTQYF.

The chain combines TRBV13 with TRBJ2-1; weak D call: TRBD1 (6 bases). The CDR3 spans 14 residues. V lost 1 base, J lost 3 bases, and 7 bases lay in between. The germline gives CDR1 PRHDT, CDR2 FYEKMQ (reference sequence). Here the CDR3 DNA reads TGTGCCAGCAGCTTAGCACAGGGCTACAATGAGCAGTTCTTC. Its protein product is CASSLAQGYNEQFF.

This chain uses TRBV12-3 or TRBV12-4 with TRBJ2-1, with D hard to call. This CDR3 comprises 18 residues. The ends were cut back, 5 bases at V and 0 bases at J, with 20 bases in the middle. The chain's CDR3 is CASSSSFLSKSSYNEQFF. For the CDR3, the DNA is TGTGCCAGCAGTAGCAGTTTCCTTTCCAAAAGCTCCTACAATGAGCAGTTCTTC.

This clonotype was counted a few times. The V gene is TRBV4-1, the J gene TRBJ2-2; D not resolved. The CDR3 is 14 amino acids. The germline CDR1 and CDR2 sequences are MGHRA and YSYEKL. The V gene lost 1 base and the J gene lost 7 bases, with 10 bases spanning the gap. The CDR3 DNA reads as TGCGCCAGCAGCCAAGGGCAGATCATCGGGGAGCTGTTTTTT. As protein: CASSQGQIIGELFF.

This chain uses TRBV2 with TRBJ2-6, with TRBD1 matching over 7 bases. The CDR3 is 16 residues long. The ends lost 8 bases at V and 5 bases at J; junction bases unmatched: 12. In germline, CDR1 is SNHLY, CDR2 FYNNEI. The CDR3 spells CASSGPRGFRANVLTF. In nucleotides, the CDR3 is TGTGCCAGCTCAGGCCCCAGGGGGTTTCGGGCCAACGTCCTGACTTTC. Supplemented by reference TRBV2 and TRBJ2-6, the full variable domain reads EPEVTQTPSHQVTQMGQEVILRCVPISNHLYFYWYRQILGQKVEFLVSFYNNEISEKSEIFDDQFSVERPDGSNFTLKIRSTKLEDSAMYFCASSGPRGFRANVLTFGAGSRLTVL.

The chain uses TRBV20-1 and TRBJ2-3, with 10 bases identical to TRBD1. This CDR3 comprises 16 residues. J was trimmed by 5 bases and V by 0 bases; bases with no gene match: 8. Germline loops: CDR1 DFQATT, CDR2 SNEGSKA (reference sequence). CDR3 amino acids: CSARDTGGQGEDTQYF. Here the CDR3 DNA reads TGCAGTGCTAGAGATACCGGCGGACAGGGGGAAGATACGCAGTATTTT.

The V gene is TRBV9, the J gene TRBJ2-2, with 7 nucleotides matching TRBD2. The CDR3 length is 15 residues. The germline gives CDR1 SGDLS, CDR2 YYNGEE. Trimming took 3 bases from V and 0 from J; bases not matched to a gene: 2. The CDR3, as DNA: TGTGCCAGCAGCGCGGGACTAACGAACACCGGGGAGCTGTTTTTT. Translated, it gives CASSAGLTNTGELFF.

The J gene is TRBJ1-2, the V gene TRBV12-5; 7 bases are a match to TRBD1. Germline V gene lookup returns CDR1 LGHNT and CDR2 FRNRAP. The CDR3 has 18 amino acids. Trimming at V came to 3 bases and at J to 7 bases, leaving 20 bases not matched to a gene. The CDR3 coding sequence is TGTGCTAGTGGTTTTTCGATGGGGCTAGGGGGCACCCTTGCTGGCTACACCTTC. Translation gives CASGFSMGLGGTLAGYTF.

The J gene is TRBJ1-2, the V gene TRBV6-1, with a possible D match to TRBD1 (6 bases). From germline, CDR1 is MNHNS and CDR2 SASEGT. CDR3 length: 12 amino acids. Trimming took 3 bases from V and 7 from J, leaving 9 bases between them. The chain's CDR3 is CASSEGASGYTF. CDR3 bases: TGTGCCAGCAGTGAGGGGGCCTCTGGCTACACCTTC.

V usage is TRBV20-1 and J usage is TRBJ2-5; D gene uncertain. V was shortened by 3 bases and J by 2 bases, with 10 bases between the two germline ends. The CDR3 length is 13 residues. Germline assignment: CDR1 DFQATT and CDR2 SNEGSKA (reference sequence). Here the CDR3 reads CSASLGGQETQYF. In nucleotides, the CDR3 is TGCAGTGCTAGCTTAGGCGGTCAAGAGACCCAGTACTTC.

This clonotype has at least ten counts. The V call is TRBV12-3 or TRBV12-4, the J call TRBJ1-2; the D gene is possibly TRBD1 (5 bases). V dropped 4 bases and J dropped 5 bases, with 17 bases sitting between them. The CDR3 covers 15 residues. The chain's CDR3 is CASSYRGEERYGYTF. CDR3 DNA sequence: TGTGCCAGCAGTTATCGGGGGGAAGAGAGATATGGCTACACCTTC.

For this clonotype: The junction differs from germline at one of its ends, possibly a read error. The rearrangement uses TRBV7-2 and TRBJ2-7; 9 positions match TRBD1. The germline V gene encodes CDR1 SGHTA and CDR2 FQGNSA. There are 14 residues in the CDR3. The CDR3 loop reads CASSLDTGGYKQYF. The CDR3 nucleotides are TGTGCCAGCAGCTTAGACACAGGGGGCTACAAGCAGTACTTC.

This clonotype was detected a few times. The chain joins TRBV20-1 to TRBJ1-5; D is ambiguous. Trimming shortened V by 3 bases and J by 3 bases, and 9 bases separated the two germline ends. Germline V gives CDR1 DFQATT, CDR2 SNEGSKA (reference sequence). There are 13 residues in the CDR3. The CDR3 loop is CSASYGDNQPQHF. CDR3 DNA sequence: TGCAGTGCTAGTTACGGGGACAATCAGCCCCAGCATTTT.

V and J are TRBV7-9 and TRBJ1-1, with D maybe TRBD1 (6 bases). The CDR3 extends over 14 amino acids. V lost 6 bases to trimming and J lost 3 bases, with 14 bases between them. Germline assignment: CDR1 SEHNR and CDR2 FQNEAQ (reference sequence). CDR3 region: CASSSDSSHTEAFF. In DNA form, the CDR3 reads TGTGCCAGCAGTTCGGACAGTTCTCACACTGAAGCTTTCTTT.

Of note for this clonotype: The junction departs from germline at one end; a sequencing error may be responsible. This sequence joins TRBV29-1 and TRBJ2-4, with D perhaps TRBD2 (6 bases). CDR1 is SQVTM, CDR2 ANQGSEA, per germline. The CDR3 totals 11 residues. CDR3: CSVVEVGLWWF. CDR3 bases: TGCAGCGTTGTTGAGGTGGGACTTTGGTGGTTC.

This clonotype was seen repeatedly, ten times or more. This chain joins TRBV5-1 and TRBJ2-3; D might be TRBD1 (6 bases). Between the trimmed V and J ends, which lost 0 bases and 3 bases, there was a span of 11 bases. Germline CDR1 SGHRS, CDR2 YFSETQ. The CDR3 has 15 residues. The CDR3 here is CASSLEGGRTDTQYF. In DNA form, the CDR3 reads TGCGCCAGCAGCTTGGAAGGGGGTCGGACAGATACGCAGTATTTT.

This clonotype was observed a handful of times. The CDR3 DNA is TGTGCCAGCAGCTTAGTGGTCGGGAGCGCCTACGAGCAGTACTTC. Protein: CASSLVVGSAYEQYF. This chain links TRBV11-2 with TRBJ2-7; D perhaps matches TRBD2 (6 bases). Germline CDR1 and CDR2: SGHAT and FQNNGV. Trimming removed 1 base from V and 2 bases from J, with 12 bases in between. This CDR3 region has 15 residues.

This clonotype was counted a few times. The chain couples TRBV7-2 to TRBJ2-7; TRBD2 matches 16 bases. The length of the CDR3 is 17 residues. Trimming at V came to 0 bases and at J to 2 bases, leaving 1 base not matched to a gene. Germline loops: CDR1 SGHTA, CDR2 FQGNSA. The CDR3: CASSLAGTSGRAYEQYF. Here the CDR3 DNA reads TGTGCCAGCAGCTTAGCAGGGACTAGCGGGAGGGCCTACGAGCAGTACTTC. Full variable domain (missing parts from reference TRBV7-2 and TRBJ2-7): GAGVSQSPSNKVTEKGKDVELRCDPISGHTALYWYRQSLGQGLEFLIYFQGNSAPDKSGLPSDRFSAERTGGSVSTLTIQRTQQEDSAVYLCASSLAGTSGRAYEQYFGPGTRLTVT.

Only a few counts were recorded for this clonotype. The chain carries TRBV28 and TRBJ2-5, with D possibly being TRBD2 (7 bases). This CDR3 contains 14 residues. Trimming removed 6 bases from V and 4 bases from J, with 15 bases in between. CDR1 and CDR2 (germline): MDHEN, SYDVKM. CDR3 residues: CASRAPGGRETQYF. The CDR3 nucleotides read TGTGCCAGCAGAGCCCCGGGGGGCCGAGAGACCCAGTACTTC. The variable domain in full, completed from reference TRBV28 and TRBJ2-5, reads DVKVTQSSRYLVKRTGEKVFLECVQDMDHENMFWYRQDPGLGLRLIYFSYDVKMKEKGDIPEGYSVSREKKERFSLILESASTNQTSMYLCASRAPGGRETQYFGPGTRLLVL.

This clonotype has a handful of counts. The rearrangement uses TRBV5-1 and TRBJ1-1, with 7 bases aligning to TRBD1. Losses at the gene ends were 2 bases for V and 0 bases for J; bases not matched to a gene: 7. The CDR3 extends over 16 amino acids. Germline CDR1 is SGHRS and CDR2 is YFSETQ. This CDR3 reads CASSFDREVVNTEAFF. The CDR3 bases are TGCGCCAGCAGCTTCGACAGGGAGGTAGTGAACACTGAAGCTTTCTTT.

The chain joins TRBV20-1 to TRBJ1-2; 7 bases agree with TRBD1. The CDR3 has 12 amino acids. Unmatched junction bases numbered 6, after V lost 5 bases and J lost 6 bases. Looked up from germline, CDR1 is DFQATT and CDR2 is SNEGSKA (reference sequence). CDR3 coding DNA: TGCAGTGCTCATACAGGGGTCCATGGCTACACCTTC. The encoded protein is CSAHTGVHGYTF.

This chain links TRBV12-3 or TRBV12-4 with TRBJ1-2; D is ambiguous. V was trimmed by 7 bases and J by 4 bases, leaving 10 bases between them. This CDR3 spans 12 amino acids. The CDR3, as DNA: TGTGCCAGCAAGTCAGGCGGCTATGGCTACACCTTC. It yields the protein CASKSGGYGYTF.

This clonotype appeared a few times. The chain uses TRBV5-1 and TRBJ2-4, with D uncertain. V dropped 0 bases and J dropped 4 bases, with 8 bases sitting between them. This CDR3 is built from 14 residues. Germline V gene sequence: CDR1 SGHRS, CDR2 YFSETQ. The CDR3 DNA reads TGCGCCAGCAGCTTGGAGTGGGGAAAAAACATTCAGTACTTC. Amino acid sequence: CASSLEWGKNIQYF.

The rearrangement links TRBV6-5 to TRBJ1-2; no reliable D call. Germline V gene lookup returns CDR1 MNHEY and CDR2 SVGAGI. V dropped 2 bases and J dropped 6 bases, with 10 bases sitting between them. The CDR3 has 13 residues. This CDR3 reads CASSYPDRDGYTF. As DNA, the CDR3 is TGTGCCAGCAGTTACCCTGATAGGGATGGCTACACCTTC.